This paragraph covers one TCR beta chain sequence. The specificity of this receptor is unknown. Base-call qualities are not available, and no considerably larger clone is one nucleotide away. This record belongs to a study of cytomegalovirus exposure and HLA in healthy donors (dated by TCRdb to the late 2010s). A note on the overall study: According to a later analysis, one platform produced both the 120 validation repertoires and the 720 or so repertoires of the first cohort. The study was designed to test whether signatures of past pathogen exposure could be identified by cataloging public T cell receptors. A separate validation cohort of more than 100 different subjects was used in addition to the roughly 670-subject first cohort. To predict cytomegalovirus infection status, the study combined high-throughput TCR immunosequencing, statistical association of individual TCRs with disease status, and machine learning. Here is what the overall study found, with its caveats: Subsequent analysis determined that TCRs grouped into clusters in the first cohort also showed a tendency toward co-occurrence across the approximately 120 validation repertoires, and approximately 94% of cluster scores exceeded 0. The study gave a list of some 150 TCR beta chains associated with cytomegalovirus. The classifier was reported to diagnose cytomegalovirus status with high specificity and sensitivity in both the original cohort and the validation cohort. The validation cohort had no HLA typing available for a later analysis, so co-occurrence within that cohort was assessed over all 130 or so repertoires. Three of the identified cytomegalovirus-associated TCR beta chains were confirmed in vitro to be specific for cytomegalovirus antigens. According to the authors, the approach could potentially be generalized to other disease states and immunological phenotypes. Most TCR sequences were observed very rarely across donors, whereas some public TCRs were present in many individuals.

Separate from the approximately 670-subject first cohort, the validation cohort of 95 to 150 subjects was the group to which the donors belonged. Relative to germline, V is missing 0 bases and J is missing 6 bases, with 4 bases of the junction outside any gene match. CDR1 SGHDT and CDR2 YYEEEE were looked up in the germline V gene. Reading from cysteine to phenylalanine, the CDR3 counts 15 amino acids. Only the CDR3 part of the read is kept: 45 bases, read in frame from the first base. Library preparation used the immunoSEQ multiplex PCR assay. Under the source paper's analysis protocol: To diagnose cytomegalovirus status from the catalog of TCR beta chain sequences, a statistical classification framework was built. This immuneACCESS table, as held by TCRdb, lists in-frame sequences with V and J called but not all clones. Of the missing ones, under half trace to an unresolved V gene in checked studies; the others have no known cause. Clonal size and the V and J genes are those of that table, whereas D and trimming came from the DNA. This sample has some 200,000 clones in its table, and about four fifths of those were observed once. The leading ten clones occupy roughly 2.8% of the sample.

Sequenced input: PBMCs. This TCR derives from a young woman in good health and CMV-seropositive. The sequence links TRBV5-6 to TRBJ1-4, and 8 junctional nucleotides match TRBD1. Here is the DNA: TGTGCCAGCAGCTTGGGGCAGGGGGCTTATGAAAAACTGTTTTTT. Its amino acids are CASSLGQGAYEKLFF.